Presented here are 30 T cell receptor beta chains from one specimen sequenced in a study of regulatory T cells in long-lasting Graves disease. Building the TCR beta libraries relied on iRepertoire HTBI primers, and CDR3 regions underwent Arm-PCR. TCRdb re-analysed the multiplex PCR reads in MiXCR, keeping a single row per CDR3 protein. Of around 450,000 distinct CDR3 sequences listed, 15% to 20% are singletons. The time point: newly diagnosed GD, antithyroid drugs for less than 3 months. Researchers made the TCR library from RNA that was extracted from PBMCs. A further study also used this sample, focusing on T cells in Graves' hyperthyroidism and ophthalmopathy.

This sample comprised peripheral blood mononuclear cells (PBMCs), obtained at new diagnosis, from a patient treated with antithyroid drugs. The receptors shown here come from a middle-aged man with Graves disease.

This clonotype was detected once. This may come from a read error, since a much larger clone is one base off. The chain employs TRBV24-1 and TRBJ2-1, with D possibly being TRBD1 (6 bases). V lost 8 bases, J lost 3 bases, and 19 bases lay in between. Germline-derived CDR1 and CDR2 are KGHDR and SFDVKD. The CDR3 covers 16 residues. The CDR3 coding sequence is TGTGCCACCAATGACCGCTGGGGGCTCGACTACAATGAGCAGTTCTTC. This codes for CATNDRWGLDYNEQFF.

This clonotype showed up just a few times. The rearrangement links TRBV20-1 to TRBJ2-1, with D perhaps assigned TRBD1 or TRBD2 (6 bases each). From germline, CDR1 is DFQATT and CDR2 SNEGSKA (reference sequence). The CDR3 totals 16 residues. Between the trimmed V and J ends, which lost 1 base and 3 bases, there was a span of 16 bases. The CDR3 nucleotides read TGCAGTGCTAGAGTTTCCGGAGGGGGGCACTACAATGAGCAGTTCTTC. Translating it yields CSARVSGGGHYNEQFF.

This clonotype turned up a few times. The chain recombines TRBV20-1 with TRBJ2-3; D is perhaps TRBD2 (6 bases). Trimming took off 1 base at V and 3 bases at J, with 11 bases between the two ends. From germline, CDR1 is DFQATT and CDR2 SNEGSKA (reference sequence). There are 14 residues in the CDR3. The CDR3 spells CSARAPGATDTQYF. The DNA of the CDR3 is TGCAGTGCTAGAGCCCCGGGAGCGACAGATACGCAGTATTTT.

Ten or more counts support this clonotype. The gene calls are TRBV14 and TRBJ2-1; tentatively, D is TRBD1 (6 bases). Germline CDR1 and CDR2: SGHDN and FVKESK. The germline V and J ends were trimmed by 2 bases and 4 bases, with 9 bases remaining between them. CDR3 length: 14 residues. In nucleotides, the CDR3 is TGTGCCAGCAGCCAATTACAGGGTTACAATGAGCAGTTCTTC. Translated, it gives CASSQLQGYNEQFF.

This clonotype turned up a few times. CDR3 loop: CATKGTPNNEQFF. CDR3 bases: TGTGCCACCAAGGGGACCCCGAACAATGAGCAGTTCTTC. This chain connects TRBV15 to TRBJ2-1, with D perhaps given as TRBD1 or TRBD2 (5 bases each). V was shortened by 7 bases and J by 5 bases, with 12 bases between the two germline ends. The V gene's germline CDR1 is LNHNV and CDR2 YYDKDF (reference sequence). This CDR3 is 13 amino acids long.

This clonotype appeared many times. CDR3 residues: CASTRGSADTQYF. The CDR3 nucleotides are TGTGCCAGCACACGGGGGAGCGCAGATACGCAGTATTTT. The rearrangement links TRBV2 to TRBJ2-3, with TRBD2 as a possible D gene (6 bases). There are 13 residues in the CDR3. V gave up 7 bases and J gave up 4 bases, with 12 bases separating them. CDR1 is SNHLY and CDR2 is FYNNEI in the germline V gene.

The count of this clonotype is one. V is TRBV4-1 and J is TRBJ1-5; D may be TRBD1 (5 bases). The germline V gene encodes CDR1 MGHRA and CDR2 YSYEKL. The ends were cut back, 1 base at V and 3 bases at J, with 16 bases in the middle. The CDR3 is 17 residues long. The DNA of the CDR3 is TGCGCCAGCAGCCAAGTAGGCGTAATCAGGGACAATCAGCCCCAGCATTTT. It translates to CASSQVGVIRDNQPQHF.

A few counts support this clonotype. Here the CDR3 reads CASRRYEVSNQPQHF. In nucleotides, the CDR3 is TGTGCCAGCAGACGTTATGAGGTGAGCAATCAGCCCCAGCATTTT. This chain connects TRBV6-1 to TRBJ1-5; D uncertain. Per the germline V gene, CDR1 is MNHNS and CDR2 is SASEGT. Trimming removed 6 bases at V and 1 base at J, with 13 bases between. The CDR3 loop spans 15 amino acids.

The chain employs TRBV5-4 and TRBJ1-2, with unresolved D. Germline loops: CDR1 SGHNT, CDR2 YYREEE (reference sequence). V was shortened by 4 bases and J by 3 bases, with 7 bases between the two germline ends. The CDR3 has 12 residues. CDR3 sequence reads: CASSPHDYGYTF. CDR3 nucleotides: TGTGCCAGCAGCCCGCACGACTATGGCTACACCTTC.

This clonotype was seen many times. The chain carries TRBV4-1 and TRBJ1-1, with 7 bases lining up with TRBD1. The CDR3 contains 14 residues. Germline loops: CDR1 MGHRA, CDR2 YSYEKL. Losses at the gene ends were 3 bases for V and 10 bases for J; bases not matched to a gene: 11. CDR3 loop: CASSQDLDRVSAFF. The CDR3 region has the DNA TGCGCCAGCAGCCAGGACCTCGACAGGGTTTCAGCTTTCTTT.

The chain combines TRBV28 with TRBJ2-7; D gene ambiguous. The V end lost 5 bases, the J end lost 6 bases, and 14 bases lay between the germline ends. This CDR3 has 13 amino acids. Germline assignment: CDR1 MDHEN and CDR2 SYDVKM. CDR3 loop: CASSLAGLVEQYF. The CDR3 coding sequence is TGTGCCAGCAGTCTGGCAGGCCTCGTCGAGCAGTACTTC.

This clonotype came up once. The rearrangement links TRBV9 to TRBJ2-5; TRBD2 matches 8 bases. Germline lookup yields CDR1 SGDLS and CDR2 YYNGEE. The V and J ends lost 0 bases and 4 bases, in that order; junction bases with no gene match: 2. This CDR3 is built from 14 residues. In DNA form, the CDR3 reads TGTGCCAGCAGCGTAGGTCTAGCGGGAGAGACCCAGTACTTC. Its translation is CASSVGLAGETQYF. The whole variable domain, filled in from reference TRBV9 and TRBJ2-5, reads DSGVTQTPKHLITATGQRVTLRCSPRSGDLSVYWYQQSLDQGLQFLIQYYNGEERAKGNILERFSAQQFPDLHSELNLSSLELGDSALYFCASSVGLAGETQYFGPGTRLLVL.

A note on this clonotype: It may be a read error: a sequence one base away is much more abundant. V is TRBV7-2 and J is TRBJ1-1, with D perhaps matching TRBD1 (6 bases). Germline-derived CDR1 and CDR2 are SGHTA and FQGNSA. This CDR3 region has 16 residues. The CDR3 region is CASSLVGGALNTEALF. The CDR3 nucleotides read TGTGCCAGCAGCTTAGTGGGGGGCGCGCTGAACACTGAAGCTCTCTTT.

At least ten counts were recorded for this clonotype. V gene TRBV27 combines with J gene TRBJ2-1, with unresolved D. Germline lookup yields CDR1 MNHEY and CDR2 SMNVEV (reference sequence). This CDR3 contains 14 residues. V lost 7 bases, J lost 5 bases, and 15 bases lay in between. This CDR3 is CASTPRSNNNEQFF. DNA for the CDR3: TGTGCCAGCACCCCACGGAGCAATAACAATGAGCAGTTCTTC.

Only a few counts were recorded for this clonotype. The chain carries TRBV20-1 and TRBJ2-7; D perhaps matches TRBD2 (5 bases). CDR3 length: 12 amino acids. Trimming removed 6 bases at V and 0 bases at J, with 9 bases between. Per the germline V gene, CDR1 is DFQATT and CDR2 is SNEGSKA (reference sequence). In DNA form, the CDR3 reads TGCAGTGCCGGCCGGGACTCCTACGAGCAGTACTTC. Translated: CSAGRDSYEQYF.

There are a few counts of this clonotype. The genes are TRBV7-9 and TRBJ2-3, with TRBD1 as a possible D gene (6 bases). Germline CDR1 is SEHNR and CDR2 is FQNEAQ (reference sequence). This CDR3 comprises 16 residues. V lost 6 bases to trimming and J lost 7 bases, with 23 bases between them. In nucleotides, the CDR3 is TGTGCCAGCAGGCCCCTGACAGGCTCTGGTACGAATACGCAGTATTTT. Protein: CASRPLTGSGTNTQYF.

CDR3 sequence: CASSSGGTLTDTQYF. The CDR3 coding sequence is TGTGCCAGTAGTTCCGGAGGGACGCTCACAGATACGCAGTATTTT. The chain combines TRBV19 with TRBJ2-3; the D gene is possibly TRBD2 (6 bases). Germline lookup yields CDR1 LNHDA and CDR2 SQIVND (reference sequence). Trimming took off 5 bases at V and 2 bases at J, with 14 bases between the two ends. The CDR3 runs 15 residues.

The sample holds many counts of this clonotype. This chain connects TRBV30 to TRBJ1-2; possibly TRBD1 for D (5 bases). Germline CDR1 is GTSNPN and CDR2 is SVGIG (reference sequence). The CDR3 length is 11 residues. The germline V and J ends were trimmed by 8 bases and 5 bases, with 12 bases remaining between them. The CDR3 is CAGYRGYGYTF. CDR3 coding DNA: TGTGCCGGATACCGGGGGTATGGCTACACCTTC.

This clonotype was picked up many times. The chain carries TRBV30 and TRBJ2-7; 7 nucleotides match TRBD2. This CDR3 region has 14 residues. J gave up 3 bases and V 4 bases, and 9 bases lay outside the gene matches. The germline V gene encodes CDR1 GTSNPN and CDR2 SVGIG (reference sequence). This chain's CDR3 is CAWTLTGTNYEQYF. The CDR3 nucleotides are TGTGCCTGGACGCTAACCGGGACTAACTACGAGCAGTACTTC. Full variable domain (rest looked up from reference TRBV30 and TRBJ2-7): SQTIHQWPATLVQPVGSPLSLECTVEGTSNPNLYWYRQAAGRGLQLLFYSVGIGQISSEVPQNLSASRPQDRQFILSSKKLLLSDSGFYLCAWTLTGTNYEQYFGPGTRLTVT.

A remark on this clonotype: This may be a read error, as it is one base from a much larger clone. The CDR3 carries no conserved terminal phenylalanine or tryptophan, so it likely arises from a read error. This chain joins TRBV2 and TRBJ2-2; the D gene is possibly TRBD2 (5 bases). V was cut by 11 bases and J by 0 bases, with 10 bases left in between. CDR3 size: 13 residues. The germline V gene has CDR1 SNHLY and CDR2 FYNNEI. CDR3 region: CAGGYANTGELFS. In DNA form, the CDR3 reads TGTGCCGGCGGGTACGCGAACACCGGGGAGCTGTTTTCT.

This clonotype was detected many times. This chain uses TRBV30 with TRBJ2-3; possibly TRBD2 for D (6 bases). The V end lost 8 bases, the J end lost 0 bases, and 12 bases lay between the germline ends. Germline CDR1 and CDR2: GTSNPN and SVGIG (reference sequence). There are 13 residues in the CDR3. For the CDR3, the DNA is TGTGCCCTCCGGGCGGGGAGCACAGATACGCAGTATTTT. Translating it yields CALRAGSTDTQYF.

Ten or more counts support this clonotype. The chain is built from TRBV2 and TRBJ1-2; D might be TRBD1 (6 bases). The CDR3 spans 14 residues. In germline, CDR1 is SNHLY, CDR2 FYNNEI. The V end lost 4 bases, the J end lost 1 base, and 10 bases lay between the germline ends. The CDR3 DNA reads TGTGCCAGCAGTGGAACAGGGTATAACTATGGCTACACCTTC. Translated: CASSGTGYNYGYTF.

Ten or more counts support this clonotype. This chain uses TRBV3-1 with TRBJ1-4, with D tentatively TRBD1 (5 bases). Germline V CDR1 and CDR2: LGHDT, YNNKEL (reference sequence). V was trimmed by 0 bases and J by 7 bases, leaving 12 bases between them. This CDR3 contains 15 residues. This chain's CDR3 is CASSQEGRGVEKLFF. The CDR3 DNA reads TGTGCCAGCAGCCAAGAAGGACGGGGGGTTGAAAAACTGTTTTTT.

This clonotype was picked up many times. The chain uses TRBV9 and TRBJ2-3; D is unclear. V was trimmed by 0 bases and J by 6 bases, leaving 14 bases between them. Germline V gene lookup returns CDR1 SGDLS and CDR2 YYNGEE. This CDR3 has 15 amino acids. CDR3 DNA sequence: TGTGCCAGCAGCGTAGAATCTACGTTGGCGGATACGCAGTATTTT. The encoded protein is CASSVESTLADTQYF.

This clonotype was seen ten or more times. This CDR3 reads CASSKQGWDTGELFF. CDR3 DNA sequence: TGCGCCAGCAGCAAACAGGGTTGGGACACCGGGGAGCTGTTTTTT. J is TRBJ2-2 and V is TRBV5-1; possibly TRBD1 for D (6 bases). V was clipped by 4 bases and J by 3 bases, with 13 bases between them. This CDR3 is 15 amino acids long. CDR1 and CDR2 (germline): SGHRS, YFSETQ. Using reference TRBV5-1 and TRBJ2-2 for the parts outside the CDR3, the full variable domain is KAGVTQTPRYLIKTRGQQVTLSCSPISGHRSVSWYQQTPGQGLQFLFEYFSETQRNKGNFPGRFSGRQFSNSRSEMNVSTLELGDSALYLCASSKQGWDTGELFFGEGSRLTVL.

This clonotype has a handful of counts. The rearrangement uses TRBV5-4 and TRBJ2-1, with D tentatively TRBD2 (6 bases). V was trimmed by 4 bases and J by 2 bases, leaving 13 bases between them. The CDR3 consists of 15 residues. The V gene's germline CDR1 is SGHNT and CDR2 YYREEE (reference sequence). CDR3 residues: CASSGGDQPYNEQFF. CDR3 nucleotides: TGTGCCAGCAGCGGCGGGGACCAGCCCTACAATGAGCAGTTCTTC.

The rearrangement uses TRBV7-9 and TRBJ2-2; 7 nucleotides line up with TRBD1. Trimming took 4 bases from V and 0 from J; bases not matched to a gene: 8. CDR3 length: 17 amino acids. Germline V gene lookup returns CDR1 SEHNR and CDR2 FQNEAQ (reference sequence). The chain's CDR3 is CASSSSPGGTNTGELFF. The CDR3 region has the DNA TGTGCCAGCAGCTCCAGTCCAGGGGGAACGAACACCGGGGAGCTGTTTTTT. Full variable domain (outside the CDR3, taken from reference TRBV7-9 and TRBJ2-2): DTGVSQNPRHKITKRGQNVTFRCDPISEHNRLYWYRQTLGQGPEFLTYFQNEAQLEKSRLLSDRFSAERPKGSFSTLEIQRTEQGDSAMYLCASSSSPGGTNTGELFFGEGSRLTVL.

This clonotype has just a few counts. The chain carries TRBV4-1 and TRBJ1-4, with a weak D call TRBD1 (5 bases). There are 15 residues in the CDR3. The V and J ends lost 1 base and 0 bases respectively, with 6 bases between them. Germline V gene data show CDR1 as MGHRA and CDR2 as YSYEKL. DNA of the CDR3: TGCGCCAGCAGCCAAGGGGGCCCAACTAATGAAAAACTGTTTTTT. It codes for CASSQGGPTNEKLFF.

This clonotype was observed at least ten times. V and J are TRBV20-1 and TRBJ2-3; possibly TRBD2 for D (7 bases). The V end lost 5 bases, the J end lost 8 bases, and 23 bases lay between the germline ends. Germline CDR1 reads DFQATT; CDR2 reads SNEGSKA (reference sequence). The CDR3 spans 15 residues. The CDR3 DNA is TGCAGTGCTCCCGTACGGGGGGCTGCTATAGTTACGCAGTATTTT. This encodes CSAPVRGAAIVTQYF.

This clonotype was observed many times. This chain joins TRBV13 and TRBJ2-2; D uncertain. This CDR3 is built from 13 residues. Germline V gives CDR1 PRHDT, CDR2 FYEKMQ (reference sequence). Trimming left V 0 bases short and J 9 bases short, with 8 bases between. The CDR3 loop is CASSLGPNRELFF. The CDR3 coding sequence is TGTGCCAGCAGCTTAGGGCCCAACAGGGAGCTGTTTTTT.